Reported below is one T cell receptor beta chain. It lacks a known antigen. No much larger clone is present one base from it, and per-base qualities are unavailable. The source of the sample is a study of OX40 agonist ivuxolimab in advanced cancers. Background for the entire study: Ivuxolimab was an agonistic, fully human IgG2 monoclonal antibody directed against OX40 (CD134), a costimulatory receptor. Intravenous ivuxolimab was administered to patients every 2 weeks at six dose levels: 0.01, 0.1, 0.3, 1.5, 3 and 10 mg/kg. Among the roughly 52 dose-escalation patients, roughly 20 had hepatocellular carcinoma, some 15 melanoma, 9 renal cell carcinoma and 9 head and neck cancer. A male proportion of 70% to 90% and a mean age of about 60 years, ranging from 23 to 79, were recorded for the dose-escalation cohort. Prior anti-PD-1, anti-PD-L1 or anti-CTLA-4 therapy was permitted, and checkpoint inhibitors had been received by about 37% of dose-escalation patients. Partial responses occurred in three dose-escalation patients, of whom one had hepatocellular carcinoma and two had cutaneous melanoma. The point of sequencing TCRbeta in the periphery was to test whether ivuxolimab changed TCR sequence diversity and drove clonal T-cell expansion. The paper reports the monotherapy dose-escalation portion (N of about 47 patients) of the phase I ivuxolimab trial.

Genomic DNA was isolated from the sorted cells so that the TCRbeta CDR3 region could be sequenced. The immunoSEQ Assay was used for sequencing of TCRbeta CDR3 regions. TCRdb retrieved this table from immuneACCESS and kept in-frame rearrangements only. Not all clones are present; in checked studies, unresolved V genes account for under half, and no reason is known for the remainder. In this sample the table shows roughly 32,000 clones, around 90% of which occur a single time. The ten largest make up less than 5% of the sample. Results the study describes overall, beyond this receptor: In the 0.1-3.0 mg/kg groups, partial responders were among the patients with the lowest normalized peripheral clonal expansion, particularly in CD8+ T cells. On average, CD8+ T cells showed more expanded clones than CD4+ T cells after ivuxolimab. At doses of 0.1 to 3.0 mg/kg, clonal expansion of both CD4+ and CD8+ T cells in blood was seen between baseline and week 6. Low levels of normalized T-cell clonal expansion were also seen in some patients who did not respond. The antigen specificity of the peripheral T cells that underwent clonal expansion was not determined.

From the cysteine through the phenylalanine, the CDR3 covers 16 amino acids. Only the CDR3 part of the read is kept: 48 bases, read in frame from the first base. V gives up 2 bases and J gives up 4 bases, and the segment between their germline ends measures 15 bases. Looking up the germline V gene yields CDR1 LGHNA and CDR2 YSLEER. Patients with a history of autoimmune disease or receiving systemic immunosuppression were excluded from the trial. Peripheral blood for TCR sequencing was collected from all dose cohorts at baseline, on cycle 4 day 1, and on cycle 7 day 1. Samples came from an open-label, multicenter, first-in-human phase I dose-escalation trial of ivuxolimab. Adults with locally advanced or metastatic head and neck squamous cell, hepatocellular, melanoma or renal cell carcinoma were enrolled in the trial. Before TCR sequencing, CD4+ T cells and CD8+ T cells from peripheral blood were sorted into separate populations.

The source was CD4+ or CD8+ T cells sorted from blood, collected in a trial of the OX40 agonist ivuxolimab. The receptor chain draws on TRBV4-3 and TRBJ1-3; the D gene is perhaps TRBD1, on 6 matching bases. This sequence originates from an adult with an advanced solid tumor such as melanoma, head and neck, liver or kidney cancer. The nucleotides read TGCGCCAGCAGCCAACATAATACAGGGTACGGAAACACCATATATTTT. Its translation is CASSQHNTGYGNTIYF.